Listed below are T cell receptor beta chains from one sample, sequenced in a study of blood T cell repertoires in COVID-19. The repertoire was sequenced with immunoSEQ multiplex PCR; TCRdb's copy has only in-frame clones and lacks some. The sample holds 30,000 to 35,000 clones, roughly 80% seen once. The sample was peripheral blood. These receptors were collected from a man of 80 years or more with acute or convalescent COVID-19. Each CDR3 is given with its conserved first and last residue. Fields, in order: CDR3 DNA, CDR3 protein, clone size, D gene, V gene, J gene. D genes are given only for firm matches. Size tells how often a clone was seen (once, few, many) or the class of an expanded clone, and some rows leave it out.

CDR3 DNA: TGTGCCAGCAGCCGAACCGGGACACTACACGAGACCCAGTACTTC
CDR3 protein: CASSRTGTLHETQYF
clone size: once
D gene: NA
V gene: TRBV3-1/TRBV3-2
J gene: TRBJ2-5

CDR3 DNA: TGCAGCGTTGAAGAAGCCCGACGGGCGGGAGCTACCTACGAGCAGTACTTC
CDR3 protein: CSVEEARRAGATYEQYF
clone size: few
D gene: TRBD2
V gene: TRBV29-1
J gene: TRBJ2-7

CDR3 DNA: TGTGCCAGCAGTTTCCAGACTAGACCCTACGAGCAGTACTTC
CDR3 protein: CASSFQTRPYEQYF
clone size: once
D gene: NA
V gene: TRBV6-2/TRBV6-3
J gene: TRBJ2-7

CDR3 DNA: TGTGCCAGAAGCTCCGGACAGGAGAAAGATACGCAGTATTTT
CDR3 protein: CARSSGQEKDTQYF
clone size: few
D gene: TRBD1
V gene: TRBV5-3
J gene: TRBJ2-3

CDR3 DNA: TGTGCCAGCAGCTTAGGGGCTAGCGGGCAAGAGACCCAGTACTTC
CDR3 protein: CASSLGASGQETQYF
clone size: NA
D gene: TRBD2
V gene: TRBV7-8
J gene: TRBJ2-5

CDR3 DNA: TGTGCCAGCAGTTTCGGGCAGGGTATTAACGAGCAGTACTTC
CDR3 protein: CASSFGQGINEQYF
clone size: NA
D gene: NA
V gene: TRBV6-5
J gene: TRBJ2-7

CDR3 DNA: TGTGCCAGCAGCACCTTGACTTTCACTGAAGCTTTCTTT
CDR3 protein: CASSTLTFTEAFF
clone size: NA
D gene: NA
V gene: TRBV12-3/TRBV12-4
J gene: TRBJ1-1

CDR3 DNA: TGTGCCAGCAGTCAGGGGCACGGACAGCCCCAGCATTTT
CDR3 protein: CASSQGHGQPQHF
clone size: NA
D gene: NA
V gene: TRBV11-2
J gene: TRBJ1-5

CDR3 DNA: TGTGCCAGCACCGGAGGGGTCGCGAACACTGAAGCTTTCTTT
CDR3 protein: CASTGGVANTEAFF
clone size: NA
D gene: NA
V gene: TRBV2
J gene: TRBJ1-1

CDR3 DNA: TGTGCCAGCAGCCAAGAACAGGGGGCGGACTATGGCTACACCTTC
CDR3 protein: CASSQEQGADYGYTF
clone size: NA
D gene: TRBD1
V gene: TRBV4-2
J gene: TRBJ1-2

CDR3 DNA: TGTGCCAGCAGCTTGGTCGGGGGGCACCACAATGAGCAGTTCTTC
CDR3 protein: CASSLVGGHHNEQFF
clone size: few
D gene: NA
V gene: TRBV5-4
J gene: TRBJ2-1

CDR3 DNA: TGTGCCAGCAGCCAAGGTGGAGGGTGGGAGACCCAGTACTTC
CDR3 protein: CASSQGGGWETQYF
clone size: NA
D gene: NA
V gene: TRBV4-2
J gene: TRBJ2-5

CDR3 DNA: TGTGCCAGCAGCTTTTTCGGGACTAGCGGATACAATGAGCAGTTCTTC
CDR3 protein: CASSFFGTSGYNEQFF
clone size: NA
D gene: TRBD2
V gene: TRBV13
J gene: TRBJ2-1

CDR3 DNA: TGTGCCAGCAGCTTACACGGGACAGGGCTCACAGATACGCAGTATTTT
CDR3 protein: CASSLHGTGLTDTQYF
clone size: once
D gene: TRBD1
V gene: TRBV11-1
J gene: TRBJ2-3

CDR3 DNA: TGTGCCACCAGCAGAGATGAGGCTTATAACTATGGCTACACCTTC
CDR3 protein: CATSRDEAYNYGYTF
clone size: NA
D gene: NA
V gene: TRBV15
J gene: TRBJ1-2

CDR3 DNA: TGTGTCAGCAGTTTACGGACAGGAACTAGCACAGATACGCAGTATTTT
CDR3 protein: CVSSLRTGTSTDTQYF
clone size: NA
D gene: TRBD1
V gene: TRBV27
J gene: TRBJ2-3

CDR3 DNA: TGCGCCAGCAGCTTACCTCGACAGGACAATCTCGAAGCTTTCTTT
CDR3 protein: CASSLPRQDNLEAFF
clone size: NA
D gene: NA
V gene: TRBV5-1
J gene: TRBJ1-1

CDR3 DNA: TGTGCCAGCAGTGAAGCTCCTTCGACTAGCGGGCCCAATGAGCAGTTCTTC
CDR3 protein: CASSEAPSTSGPNEQFF
clone size: NA
D gene: TRBD2
V gene: TRBV2
J gene: TRBJ2-1

CDR3 DNA: TGCAGTGCTAGAGAGGGAGGCGAGCAGTACTTC
CDR3 protein: CSAREGGEQYF
clone size: NA
D gene: NA
V gene: TRBV20-1
J gene: TRBJ2-7

CDR3 DNA: TGTGCCAGCACGACCGGCGGGAGCTCCTACAATGAGCAGTTCTTC
CDR3 protein: CASTTGGSSYNEQFF
clone size: NA
D gene: TRBD2
V gene: TRBV9
J gene: TRBJ2-1

CDR3 DNA: TGTGCCAGCAGCCCCAGGGACAGATCTTGGCGCGAGCAGTACTTC
CDR3 protein: CASSPRDRSWREQYF
clone size: few
D gene: TRBD1
V gene: TRBV7-2
J gene: TRBJ2-7

CDR3 DNA: TGTGCCACCAGTGATTCCGGGCCCCTTGGGCAGGGGGTCAATCAGCCCCAGCATTTT
CDR3 protein: CATSDSGPLGQGVNQPQHF
clone size: NA
D gene: TRBD1
V gene: TRBV24-1
J gene: TRBJ1-5

CDR3 DNA: TGTGCCAGCAGTGAAGCGGGACAGGGGAACGAGCAGTACTTC
CDR3 protein: CASSEAGQGNEQYF
clone size: NA
D gene: TRBD1
V gene: TRBV6-1
J gene: TRBJ2-7